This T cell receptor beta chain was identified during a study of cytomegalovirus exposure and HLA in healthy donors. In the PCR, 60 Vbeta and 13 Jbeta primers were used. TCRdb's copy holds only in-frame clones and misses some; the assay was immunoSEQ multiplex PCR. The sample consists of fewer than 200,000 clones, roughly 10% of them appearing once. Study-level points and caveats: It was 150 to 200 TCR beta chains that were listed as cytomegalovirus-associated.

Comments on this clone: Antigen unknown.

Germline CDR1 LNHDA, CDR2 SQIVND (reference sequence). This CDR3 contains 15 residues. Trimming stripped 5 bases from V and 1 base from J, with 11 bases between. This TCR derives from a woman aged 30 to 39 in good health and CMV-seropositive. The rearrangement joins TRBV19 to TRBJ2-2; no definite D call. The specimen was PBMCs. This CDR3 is CASSGMGRNTGELFF. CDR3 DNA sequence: TGTGCCAGTAGTGGCATGGGCCGGAACACCGGGGAGCTGTTTTTT. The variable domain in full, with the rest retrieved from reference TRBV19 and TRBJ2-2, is DGGITQSPKYLFRKEGQNVTLSCEQNLNHDAMYWYRQDPGQGLRLIYYSQIVNDFQKGDIAEGYSVSREKKESFPLTVTSAQKNPTAFYLCASSGMGRNTGELFFGEGSRLTVL.